The 22 T cell receptor beta chains given below trace back to one sample, sequenced in a study of shared clonotypes between healthy human individuals. The data were produced by immunoSEQ multiplex PCR, yet TCRdb's version contains in-frame clones alone and is incomplete. Among approximately 2,300,000 clones listed, roughly 90% were seen once. The source material was naive CD4+ T cells from PBMCs. Subset described: CD45RA+ positively selected. Receptors originate from a man aged 18 to 29 in good health. Some clones in this sample may be carry-over from other donors' samples.

The chain uses TRBV7-2 and TRBJ2-7; D is possibly TRBD1 or TRBD2 (6 bases each). Trimming shortened V by 1 base and J by 5 bases, and 18 bases separated the two germline ends. This CDR3 comprises 16 residues. CDR1 and CDR2 from the germline V gene are SGHTA and FQGNSA. CDR3 residues: CASSLVAGRPGDEQYF. CDR3 sequence (DNA): TGTGCCAGCAGCTTAGTGGCGGGGAGGCCAGGGGACGAGCAGTACTTC.

The chain links TRBV4-1 to TRBJ2-3, with 8 nucleotides matching TRBD1. The CDR3 sequence is 16 residues long. Germline trimming cut 0 bases from V and 2 bases from J; bases unmatched to any gene: 4. The germline V gene has CDR1 MGHRA and CDR2 YSYEKL. CDR3 sequence reads: CASSQDRGRPTDTQYF. The CDR3 DNA reads TGCGCCAGCAGCCAAGACAGGGGGCGACCCACAGATACGCAGTATTTT.

V is TRBV14 and J is TRBJ2-5; D is possibly TRBD1 (6 bases). Germline assignment: CDR1 SGHDN and CDR2 FVKESK. This CDR3 comprises 16 residues. V was cut by 0 bases and J by 3 bases, with 14 bases left in between. CDR3 DNA sequence: TGTGCCAGCAGCCAAGATAATTGGTACAGGGAAGAGACCCAGTACTTC. Translating it yields CASSQDNWYREETQYF.

V and J are TRBV7-2 and TRBJ2-5; D might be TRBD2 (5 bases). This CDR3 spans 13 amino acids. V was shortened by 6 bases and J by 2 bases, with 10 bases between the two germline ends. Germline loops: CDR1 SGHTA, CDR2 FQGNSA. This CDR3 is CASSVGDQETQYF. The CDR3 region has the DNA TGTGCCAGCAGTGTCGGGGATCAAGAGACCCAGTACTTC.

This chain connects TRBV5-4 to TRBJ2-2, with unresolved D. V shed 0 bases and J shed 4 bases, with 10 bases lying between them. Germline loops: CDR1 SGHNT, CDR2 YYREEE (reference sequence). The CDR3 is made up of 15 amino acids. The CDR3 here is CASSLAAASTGELFF. DNA of the CDR3: TGTGCCAGCAGCTTGGCTGCGGCGAGCACCGGGGAGCTGTTTTTT.

The V and J genes are TRBV7-2 and TRBJ1-2; D is undetermined. Germline loops: CDR1 SGHTA, CDR2 FQGNSA. The CDR3 runs to 13 residues. V was cut by 3 bases and J by 3 bases, with 8 bases left in between. The CDR3 DNA is TGTGCCAGCAGCTTCCGGGATGACTATGGCTACACCTTC. Its translation is CASSFRDDYGYTF.

About this clone itself: Germline is not matched at one junction end, which may reflect a read error. This chain connects TRBV2 to TRBJ2-7; 7 bases are shared with TRBD1. The CDR3 runs to 12 residues. The V gene's germline CDR1 is SNHLY and CDR2 FYNNEI. CDR3 amino acids: CAGRTGKGEQYF. Written as DNA, the CDR3 is TGTGCCGGCAGGACAGGCAAGGGCGAGCAGTACTTC. The variable domain in full, with the rest retrieved from reference TRBV2 and TRBJ2-7, is EPEVTQTPSHQVTQMGQEVILRCVPISNHLYFYWYRQILGQKVEFLVSFYNNEISEKSEIFDDQFSVERPDGSNFTLKIRSTKLEDSAMYFCAGRTGKGEQYFGPGTRLTVT.

This clone was seen just once. The chain has TRBV6-1 and TRBJ2-7, with 13 bases that match TRBD2. V was pared by 1 base and J by 2 bases, with 11 bases of the junction left unmatched. CDR3 length: 19 amino acids. Looked up from germline, CDR1 is MNHNS and CDR2 is SASEGT. CDR3 nucleotide sequence: TGTGCCAGCAGTGAAGTCGGACACCAACTAGCGGGAGGGCCCTACGAGCAGTACTTC. This gives the protein CASSEVGHQLAGGPYEQYF.

The CDR3 reads CASIDTSRPTDTQYF. In DNA form, the CDR3 reads TGTGCCAGCATCGACACTAGCAGACCCACAGATACGCAGTATTTT. The chain combines TRBV6-6 with TRBJ2-3, with D maybe TRBD2 (6 bases). The germline V gene has CDR1 MNHNY and CDR2 SVGAGI (reference sequence). V lost 7 bases to trimming and J lost 2 bases, with 16 bases between them. The CDR3 covers 15 residues.

This chain connects TRBV5-5 to TRBJ2-5; 12 nucleotides match TRBD2. The CDR3 length is 17 residues. The V gene's germline CDR1 is SGHKS and CDR2 YYEKEE (reference sequence). The V gene end was trimmed by 0 bases and the J gene end by 5 bases; junction bases not matched to a gene: 8. The CDR3, as DNA: TGTGCCAGCAGCTTGGGAACTAGCGGGGGGTTCCGCGAGACCCAGTACTTC. As protein: CASSLGTSGGFRETQYF.

The chain employs TRBV4-2 and TRBJ2-1; 9 bases match TRBD1. Germline CDR1 reads LGHNA; CDR2 reads YNFKEQ. J gave up 8 bases and V 0 bases, and 26 bases lay outside the gene matches. The CDR3 runs 22 residues. The CDR3 region is CASSQEHYPDRGYLSTGDEQFF. The CDR3 bases are TGTGCCAGCAGCCAAGAGCACTACCCGGACAGGGGATACCTTTCGACGGGGGATGAGCAGTTCTTC.

The chain joins TRBV6-6 to TRBJ2-3; 10 bases are a match to TRBD2. CDR1 and CDR2 (germline): MNHNY, SVGAGI (reference sequence). The CDR3 covers 15 residues. The V gene end was trimmed by 4 bases and the J gene end by 3 bases; junction bases not matched to a gene: 4. The CDR3 here is CASSSSGRGTDTQYF. DNA of the CDR3: TGTGCCAGCAGTTCAAGCGGGAGGGGGACAGATACGCAGTATTTT.

The chain combines TRBV14 with TRBJ2-3; tentatively, D is TRBD1 (5 bases). V dropped 5 bases and J dropped 5 bases, with 17 bases sitting between them. The CDR3 consists of 15 residues. The germline gives CDR1 SGHDN, CDR2 FVKESK. The CDR3 region has the DNA TGTGCCAGCAGCACACGGGCAGGGCCCATAGATACGCAGTATTTT. It yields the protein CASSTRAGPIDTQYF.

In DNA form, the CDR3 reads TGTGCCAGCAGTTTAAAGGGGAGCCGCTCCTACAATGAGCAGTTCTTC. Translated, it gives CASSLKGSRSYNEQFF. The rearrangement uses TRBV27 and TRBJ2-1; tentatively, D is TRBD1 or TRBD2 (5 bases each). The CDR3 length is 16 residues. Germline V gives CDR1 MNHEY, CDR2 SMNVEV (reference sequence). Trimming removed 2 bases from V and 0 bases from J, with 11 bases in between.

This rearrangement joins TRBV7-2 to TRBJ2-1; 12 bases are shared with TRBD2. The CDR3 spans 18 residues. V shed 1 base, J shed 3 bases, and the junction held 7 bases outside the gene matches. Germline values: CDR1 SGHTA, CDR2 FQGNSA. The CDR3 DNA is TGTGCCAGCAGCTTAGGGCTAGCGGGAGGGCTCGTCTACAATGAGCAGTTCTTC. It specifies CASSLGLAGGLVYNEQFF.

The chain uses TRBV6-1 and TRBJ2-2; 7 nucleotides match TRBD2. Germline values: CDR1 MNHNS, CDR2 SASEGT. This CDR3 spans 15 amino acids. V lost 2 bases, J lost 5 bases, and 5 bases stayed unmatched. The CDR3 DNA is TGTGCCAGCAGTGAAACCCCCGGGGGGACCGGGGAGCTGTTTTTT. It encodes CASSETPGGTGELFF.

J is TRBJ2-7 and V is TRBV7-2; D gene ambiguous. The V end was cut by 6 bases, the J end by 3 bases, with 18 bases between. The germline V gene has CDR1 SGHTA and CDR2 FQGNSA. The CDR3 totals 15 residues. The chain's CDR3 is CASSPRELGGYEQYF. Here the CDR3 DNA reads TGTGCCAGCAGTCCAAGGGAATTGGGTGGCTACGAGCAGTACTTC.

The V and J genes are TRBV11-1 and TRBJ2-1, with no clear D. The germline V gene has CDR1 SGHAT and CDR2 FQDESV (reference sequence). The V end was cut by 5 bases, the J end by 6 bases, with 5 bases between. The CDR3 loop spans 11 amino acids. The CDR3 sequence is CASSLRNEQFF. DNA for the CDR3: TGTGCCAGCAGCCTGCGCAATGAGCAGTTCTTC.

The V call is TRBV9, the J call TRBJ2-1; 14 bases fit TRBD2. The CDR3 length is 20 residues. The trim removed 1 base at V and 4 bases at J, leaving 13 bases unmatched. Germline-derived CDR1 and CDR2 are SGDLS and YYNGEE. The DNA of the CDR3 is TGTGCCAGCAGCGTAAGTCAGGGGACTAGCGGGAGCAACCGGTACAATGAGCAGTTCTTC. Translation gives CASSVSQGTSGSNRYNEQFF.

The CDR3: CASSILQGYNEQFF. CDR3 coding DNA: TGCGCCAGCAGCATACTGCAGGGGTACAATGAGCAGTTCTTC. The chain links TRBV5-1 to TRBJ2-1, with a tentative D call TRBD1 (6 bases). V was cut by 4 bases and J by 4 bases, with 12 bases left in between. Germline values: CDR1 SGHRS, CDR2 YFSETQ. The CDR3 covers 14 residues.

The CDR3 spells CASSGRGVGAKNIQYF. The CDR3 DNA follows: TGTGCCAGCAGTGGTAGGGGGGTCGGAGCCAAAAACATTCAGTACTTC. The V and J genes are TRBV2 and TRBJ2-4, with D possibly being TRBD1 or TRBD2 (6 bases each). Germline V gene lookup returns CDR1 SNHLY and CDR2 FYNNEI. Trimming removed 4 bases from V and 0 bases from J, with 13 bases in between. There are 16 residues in the CDR3.

The V gene is TRBV11-3, the J gene TRBJ2-7, with no clear D. V was shortened by 1 base and J by 6 bases, with 7 bases between the two germline ends. CDR1 is SGHNT, CDR2 YENEEA, per germline. This CDR3 is built from 12 residues. CDR3 region: CASSLGLGEQYF. The CDR3 coding sequence is TGTGCCAGCAGCTTAGGCCTCGGCGAGCAGTACTTC.